This T cell receptor (beta chain) is drawn from a study of blood T cells in healthy people across ages. Study context: Capture by template switching was about one barcoded beta molecule per two T cells. Study outcomes and limitations: The study found more naive CD4+ cells and higher diversity in long-lived than aged donors. Older age went with lower TCR beta diversity per million T cells, in a roughly linear way.

This clonotype was detected a few times. The antigen is not known. The J segment lost 0 bases and the V segment lost 2 bases, leaving 6 bases of the junction unmatched. The CDR3 spans 17 residues. In germline, CDR1 is SGHDN, CDR2 FVKESK. A second about 7 to 11 cycle PCR used barcoded and J-beta primers. Sequencing of every sample gave 3 million or more CDR3-containing paired-end reads. Each CDR3 protein is one row after TCRdb ran MiXCR on the 5' RACE reads. The sample has 650,000 to 800,000 distinct CDR3 sequences, 44% seen once. The rearrangement links TRBV14 to TRBJ2-7; 11 bases agree with TRBD2. Sequencing was performed on blood. The TCR comes from a man aged 55 to 70 in good health. The CDR3 nucleotides are TGTGCCAGCAGCCAATATACTAGCGGGGGATACTCCTACGAGCAGTACTTC. This encodes CASSQYTSGGYSYEQYF.